This T cell receptor beta chain was found in a study of T cell repertoires in cytomegalovirus infection. TCRdb independently ran MiXCR on the reads; one entry per CDR3 protein. Of about 570,000 distinct CDR3 sequences listed, approximately 40% are singletons. In the case of this clonotype: Its cognate antigen is unknown.

The clonotype was recovered from a human donor in good health (CMV status not recorded). Some clones in this sample may be carry-over from other donors' samples. The source was cultured PBMCs, collected from culture after CMV antigen stimulation.

The CDR3 DNA is TGTGCCAGCACCAGACAGGGCCACGAGCAGTACTTC. This translates into CASTRQGHEQYF. The chain links TRBV6-1 to TRBJ2-7, with 7 bases aligning to TRBD1. J gave up 5 bases and V 7 bases, and 5 bases lay outside the gene matches. CDR1 and CDR2 (germline): MNHNS, SASEGT. The CDR3 is 12 residues long.